The clone carrying this T cell receptor (beta chain) was seen many times. Antigen specificity is unknown. The entry originates in a study of identical twins. Each CDR3 protein is one row after TCRdb ran MiXCR on the 5' RACE reads. The table shows approximately 280,000 distinct CDR3 sequences, with more than 6.5% occurring only once. Whole-study results and caveats: Sequences that were out-of-frame, alpha and twin-shared displayed an excess of low generation probability.

The CDR3 runs 16 residues. Germline loops: CDR1 DFQATT, CDR2 SNEGSKA (reference sequence). V lost 0 bases, J lost 9 bases, and 21 bases lay in between. The sample was also linked to a second study, of yellow fever vaccine responses in identical twins.

This receptor was obtained from a woman between 18 and 29 years old in good health. J is TRBJ2-1 and V is TRBV20-1; possible D gene TRBD2, 6 bases. Material: memory (CD45RO+) T cells sorted from blood. CDR3 DNA: TGCAGTGCTAGAGACCGGGACTCCTGGGGATTAGGTGAGCAGTTCTTC. This encodes CSARDRDSWGLGEQFF.